In this sample, the clone carrying this T cell receptor beta chain turned up a few times. The CDR3 length is 15 residues. Trimming took 1 base from V and 5 from J, leaving 14 bases between them. This specimen comes from a study of blood T cells in healthy people across ages. Using a J-beta primer mix together with a sample-barcoded 5' primer, a second PCR was run for roughly 6 to 12 cycles. TCRdb fed the 5' RACE reads into MiXCR, producing one record per CDR3 protein. The sample consists of 800,000 to 950,000 distinct CDR3 sequences, about 37% of them appearing once. The chain joins TRBV12-3 or TRBV12-4 to TRBJ1-2; maybe TRBD1 (6 bases). Sequences were obtained from blood. This TCR was recovered from a man younger than 35 in good health. DNA for the CDR3: TGTGCCAGCAGTTTAGGCCCCAGGGGTTCTTATGGCTACACCTTC. It codes for CASSLGPRGSYGYTF.